The source of this TCR beta chain is a study of blood T cell repertoires in COVID-19 (dated by TCRdb to 2019 to 2021). About the full investigation: Samples covering the acute and convalescent phases of COVID-19 were provided by collaborators in the United States, Italy and Spain. A de-identified subject ID, COVID-19 status, age in years and sex were almost always included in the sample metadata. The prospective study material was composed of cDNA or gDNA derived from T cells, B-cell-depleted T cells, or PBMCs. Samples were obtained from the ongoing ImmuneRACE study (first 160 participants) and from over a thousand subjects provided by 6 global collaborators. Where available, HLA class I and class II types were taken from metadata supplied by the sample provider and were not determined by assay-based typing. Subjects who had been exposed to COVID-19, were actively infected with it, or had recovered from it provided the deeply sampled blood TCRbeta repertoires that made up the dataset. The repertoires were released in a freely available public database meant as a resource for research on the immune response to SARS-CoV-2.

In Seattle, one collaborating source enrolled patients while the infection was active and tracked those patients longitudinally over the course of disease. Whole blood was collected in K2EDTA tubes by collaborating institutions according to the institutions' own protocols. Collaborator samples were shipped for TCRbeta analysis as frozen whole blood, isolated PBMCs, or DNA extracted from either sample type. Comment on this clone: What antigen it recognizes has not been identified. Base quality data are lacking; no much larger clone is found one base away.

Overall results and qualifications from the work: Clinical and demographic metadata were provided uncurated, with the amount varying by source and participant.

TCRbeta CDR3 regions were amplified from genomic DNA by means of the immunoSEQ Assay, a bias-controlled multiplex PCR. The study's own analysis went as follows. The number of nucleated cells in each sample was estimated by amplification of reference gene primers within the assay. To quantify the absolute abundance of each unique TCRbeta CDR3 rearrangement, sequence reads were collapsed and filtered. For each sample, productive Simpson clonality was calculated as the square root of Simpson's diversity index across productive rearrangements. This immuneACCESS table, as held by TCRdb, lists in-frame sequences with V and J called but not all clones. Of the missing ones, under half trace to an unresolved V gene in checked studies; the others have no known cause. The V and J calls and clone size come from that table; D and trimming were worked out from the DNA. This sample holds over 95,000 clones; more than 80% were observed only once. Clones ranked in the top ten supply approximately 5% of the sample.

The sequencing input was peripheral blood. The TCR sequence derives from a woman in her sixties or seventies with COVID-19, enrolled during active disease.

CDR3 protein: CASSAGDYGYTF. The DNA reads as follows: TGTGCCAGTTCGGCAGGGGACTATGGCTACACCTTC. In this chain, TRBV19 is recombined with TRBJ1-2, and the D gene may be TRBD1, 6 bases matching. In the germline V gene (reference sequence), CDR1 corresponds to LNHDA and CDR2 to SQIVND. Inclusive of the bounding cysteine and phenylalanine, the CDR3 is 12 residues long. The retained sequence is limited to the CDR3, 36 bases, with the frame set at the first base. V is reduced by 8 bases and J by 3 bases, leaving a spacing of 10 bases between them.